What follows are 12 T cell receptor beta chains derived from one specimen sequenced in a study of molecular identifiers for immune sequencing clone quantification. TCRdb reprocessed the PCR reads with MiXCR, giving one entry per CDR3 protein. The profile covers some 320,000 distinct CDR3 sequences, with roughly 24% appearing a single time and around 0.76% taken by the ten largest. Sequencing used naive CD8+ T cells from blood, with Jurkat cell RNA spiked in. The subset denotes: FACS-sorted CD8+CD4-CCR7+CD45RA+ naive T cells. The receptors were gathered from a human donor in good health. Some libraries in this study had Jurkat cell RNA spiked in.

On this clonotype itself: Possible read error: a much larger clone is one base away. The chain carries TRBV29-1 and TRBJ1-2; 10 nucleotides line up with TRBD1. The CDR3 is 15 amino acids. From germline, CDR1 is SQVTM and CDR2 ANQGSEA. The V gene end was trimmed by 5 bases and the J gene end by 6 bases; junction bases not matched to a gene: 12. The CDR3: CSVRLGQGEDHGYTF. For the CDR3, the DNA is TGCAGCGTTCGACTAGGACAGGGGGAAGACCATGGCTACACCTTC.

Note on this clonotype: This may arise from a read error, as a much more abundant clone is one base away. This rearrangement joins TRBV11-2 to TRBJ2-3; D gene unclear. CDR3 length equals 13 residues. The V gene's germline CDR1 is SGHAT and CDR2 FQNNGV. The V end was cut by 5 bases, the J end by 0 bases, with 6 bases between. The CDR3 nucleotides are TGTGCCAGCAGCAGGGCTAGCACAGATACGCAGTATTTT. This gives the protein CASSRASTDTQYF.

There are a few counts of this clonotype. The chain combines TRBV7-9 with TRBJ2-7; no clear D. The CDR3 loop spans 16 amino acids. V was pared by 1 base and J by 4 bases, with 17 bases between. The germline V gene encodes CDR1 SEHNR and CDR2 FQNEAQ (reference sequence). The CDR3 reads CASSLGRPPTYYEQYF. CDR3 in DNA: TGTGCCAGCAGCTTAGGCAGGCCGCCGACCTATTACGAGCAGTACTTC.

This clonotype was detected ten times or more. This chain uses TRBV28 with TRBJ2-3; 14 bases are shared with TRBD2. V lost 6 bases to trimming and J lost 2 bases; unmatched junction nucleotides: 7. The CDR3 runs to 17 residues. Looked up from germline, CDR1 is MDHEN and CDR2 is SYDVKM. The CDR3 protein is CASRGLAGDRYTDTQYF. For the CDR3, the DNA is TGTGCCAGCAGGGGACTAGCGGGAGATCGGTACACAGATACGCAGTATTTT.

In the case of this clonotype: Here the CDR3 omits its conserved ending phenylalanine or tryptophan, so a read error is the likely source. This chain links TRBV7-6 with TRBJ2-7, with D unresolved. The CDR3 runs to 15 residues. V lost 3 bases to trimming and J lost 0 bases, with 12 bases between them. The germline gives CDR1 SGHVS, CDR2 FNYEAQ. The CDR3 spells CASSFGRASSYEQYL. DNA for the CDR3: TGTGCCAGCAGCTTTGGTCGGGCTAGCTCCTACGAGCAGTACCTC.

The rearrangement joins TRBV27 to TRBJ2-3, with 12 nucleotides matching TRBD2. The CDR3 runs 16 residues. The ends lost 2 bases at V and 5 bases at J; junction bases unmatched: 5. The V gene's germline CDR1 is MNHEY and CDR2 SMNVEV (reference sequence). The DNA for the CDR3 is TGTGCCAGCAGTTTAAGACTAGCGGGAGTCGAAGATACGCAGTATTTT. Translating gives CASSLRLAGVEDTQYF.

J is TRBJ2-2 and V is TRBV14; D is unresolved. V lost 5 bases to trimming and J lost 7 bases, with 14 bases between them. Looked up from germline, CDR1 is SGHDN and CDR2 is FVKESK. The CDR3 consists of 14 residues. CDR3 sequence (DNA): TGTGCCAGCAGCTTACGAGCATCGTTCGGGGAGCTGTTTTTT. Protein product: CASSLRASFGELFF. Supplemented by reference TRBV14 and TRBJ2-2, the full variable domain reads EAGVTQFPSHSVIEKGQTVTLRCDPISGHDNLYWYRRVMGKEIKFLLHFVKESKQDESGMPNNRFLAERTGGTYSTLKVQPAELEDSGVYFCASSLRASFGELFFGEGSRLTVL.

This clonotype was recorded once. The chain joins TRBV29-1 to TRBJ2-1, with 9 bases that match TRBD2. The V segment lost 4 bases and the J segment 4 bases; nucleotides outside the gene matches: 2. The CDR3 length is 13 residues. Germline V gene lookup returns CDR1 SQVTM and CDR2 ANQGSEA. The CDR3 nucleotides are TGCAGCGTTGGGACTAGCGAATACAATGAGCAGTTCTTC. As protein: CSVGTSEYNEQFF.

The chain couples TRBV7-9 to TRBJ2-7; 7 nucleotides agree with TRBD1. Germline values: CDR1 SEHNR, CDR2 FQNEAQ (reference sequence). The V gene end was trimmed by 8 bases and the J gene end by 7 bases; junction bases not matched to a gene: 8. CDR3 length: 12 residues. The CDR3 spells CASLRQGEEQYF. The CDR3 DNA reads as TGTGCCAGCCTAAGGCAGGGGGAGGAGCAGTACTTC.

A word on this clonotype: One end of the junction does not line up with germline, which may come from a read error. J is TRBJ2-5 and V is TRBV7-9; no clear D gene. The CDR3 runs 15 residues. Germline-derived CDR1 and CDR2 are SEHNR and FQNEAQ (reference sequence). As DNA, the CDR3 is TGTGCCGGCAGCTTAGGTTATGGGGTTCAAGAGACCCAGTACTTC. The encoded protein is CAGSLGYGVQETQYF.

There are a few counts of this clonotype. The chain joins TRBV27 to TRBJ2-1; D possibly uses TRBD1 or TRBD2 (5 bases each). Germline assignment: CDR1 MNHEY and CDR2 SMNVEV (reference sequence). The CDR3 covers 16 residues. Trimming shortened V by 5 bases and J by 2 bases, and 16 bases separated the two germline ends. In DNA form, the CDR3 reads TGTGCCAGCAGTCCCCTCGGGACGGTGACCTACAATGAGCAGTTCTTC. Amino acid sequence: CASSPLGTVTYNEQFF.

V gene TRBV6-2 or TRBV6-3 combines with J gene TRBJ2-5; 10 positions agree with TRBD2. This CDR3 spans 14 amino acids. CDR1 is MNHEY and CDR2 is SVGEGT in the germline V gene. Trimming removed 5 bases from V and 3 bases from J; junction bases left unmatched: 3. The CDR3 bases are TGTGCCAGCAGTCAAGGACTAGCGGAAGAGACCCAGTACTTC. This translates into CASSQGLAEETQYF.